One sample yielded the 14 T cell receptor beta chains listed below, sequenced in a study of control samples from healthy donors and cancer patients. Libraries were prepared by immunoSEQ multiplex PCR; TCRdb keeps only in-frame clonotypes and omits some of them. This sample has around 200,000 clones, with about 95% found just once. What was sequenced was blood. The origin of the receptors is a middle-aged man in good health.

The rearrangement links TRBV15 to TRBJ2-5; D unresolved. Germline V gene lookup returns CDR1 LNHNV and CDR2 YYDKDF (reference sequence). Trimming shortened V by 3 bases and J by 3 bases, and 20 bases separated the two germline ends. This CDR3 spans 17 amino acids. Here the CDR3 reads CATSSRFRVGIKETQYF. In nucleotides, the CDR3 is TGTGCCACCAGCAGTAGGTTTCGGGTGGGGATCAAAGAGACCCAGTACTTC.

This clone was seen just once. The chain joins TRBV7-2 to TRBJ2-2; no clear D. The CDR3 totals 17 residues. V was pared by 4 bases and J by 0 bases, with 15 bases between. The germline V gene has CDR1 SGHTA and CDR2 FQGNSA. The CDR3, as DNA: TGTGCCAGCAGCTCGCGTTTGGCGCGGCCGAACACCGGGGAGCTGTTTTTT. Protein: CASSSRLARPNTGELFF.

This clone was seen only once. V is TRBV18 and J is TRBJ1-5, with TRBD1 matching over 7 bases. The trim removed 5 bases at V and 4 bases at J, leaving 5 bases unmatched. Germline CDR1 is KGHSH and CDR2 is LQKENI. This CDR3 is 14 amino acids long. CDR3 sequence: CASSDNRGNQPQHF. The DNA for the CDR3 is TGTGCCAGCTCAGATAACAGGGGTAATCAGCCCCAGCATTTT.

The CDR3, as DNA: TGTGCCTCAATCTACCGGGGACACCTGAACACCGGGGAGCTGTTTTTT. Translating it yields CASIYRGHLNTGELFF. The gene calls are TRBV24-1 and TRBJ2-2; perhaps TRBD1 as D (6 bases). The germline CDR1 and CDR2 sequences are KGHDR and SFDVKD. The CDR3 spans 16 residues. V was shortened by 12 bases and J by 1 base, with 20 bases between the two germline ends.

The rearrangement links TRBV28 to TRBJ2-2; 7 nucleotides align to TRBD1. The junction had 7 bases not matched to a gene; V was cut back by 9 bases and J by 3 bases. Germline values: CDR1 MDHEN, CDR2 SYDVKM. This CDR3 has 14 residues. CDR3 region: CASRQGGDTGELFF. CDR3 sequence (DNA): TGTGCCAGTAGACAGGGCGGCGACACCGGGGAGCTGTTTTTT.

J is TRBJ1-6 and V is TRBV7-2; TRBD1 is a possible D gene (6 bases). This CDR3 contains 15 residues. Germline loops: CDR1 SGHTA, CDR2 FQGNSA. The V end lost 6 bases, the J end lost 10 bases, and 19 bases lay between the germline ends. The CDR3 reads CASSYTTGSGSPLHF. Here the CDR3 DNA reads TGTGCCAGCAGTTACACCACAGGGTCAGGGTCACCCCTCCACTTT.

The V and J genes are TRBV27 and TRBJ2-1; the match to TRBD2 covers 10 bases. This CDR3 region has 16 residues. The germline CDR1 and CDR2 sequences are MNHEY and SMNVEV (reference sequence). V trimming: 5 bases; J trimming: 13 bases; junction bases outside the gene matches: 17. CDR3 sequence: CASSVRLAGPLAVQFF. DNA of the CDR3: TGTGCCAGCAGTGTCCGACTAGCGGGTCCTCTCGCGGTTCAGTTCTTC.

The chain uses TRBV2 and TRBJ2-2; D is possibly TRBD2 (5 bases). Trimming took 6 bases from V and 6 from J, leaving 8 bases between them. CDR1 is SNHLY, CDR2 FYNNEI, per germline. The CDR3 covers 12 residues. CDR3 region: CASREDPGELFF. As DNA, the CDR3 is TGTGCCAGCAGGGAGGACCCCGGGGAGCTGTTTTTT.

The chain combines TRBV13 with TRBJ1-1, with 8 positions matching TRBD1. The CDR3 loop spans 15 amino acids. V gave up 3 bases and J gave up 8 bases; unmatched junction bases: 11. Germline CDR1 and CDR2: PRHDT and FYEKMQ (reference sequence). DNA for the CDR3: TGTGCCAGCAGCTTCCGGGGGATATCAGGGGGCGAAGCTTTCTTT. It specifies CASSFRGISGGEAFF.

The V and J genes are TRBV11-1 and TRBJ2-2; D gene unclear. The V and J ends lost 1 base and 5 bases respectively, with 8 bases between them. Germline CDR1 SGHAT, CDR2 FQDESV (reference sequence). The CDR3 sequence is 14 residues long. The CDR3 region is CASSLDGLTGELFF. The DNA of the CDR3 is TGTGCCAGCAGCTTAGACGGGCTTACCGGGGAGCTGTTTTTT.

The chain carries TRBV7-3 and TRBJ2-1; D is unclear. V gave up 0 bases and J gave up 6 bases, with 6 bases separating them. The CDR3 runs 13 residues. Germline V CDR1 and CDR2: SGHTA, FQGTGA. CDR3: CASSLTPSNEQFF. For the CDR3, the DNA is TGTGCCAGCAGCTTAACGCCTAGCAATGAGCAGTTCTTC.

The chain is built from TRBV24-1 and TRBJ1-5; D may be TRBD1 (5 bases). The germline CDR1 and CDR2 sequences are KGHDR and SFDVKD. The ends were cut back, 2 bases at V and 11 bases at J, with 15 bases in the middle. This CDR3 is 14 amino acids long. The CDR3 coding sequence is TGTGCCACCAGTGATTGGGACGGTGCGGGGACCCAGCATTTT. This translates into CATSDWDGAGTQHF.

The chain carries TRBV9 and TRBJ2-1; D remains unclear. The germline CDR1 and CDR2 sequences are SGDLS and YYNGEE. CDR3 length equals 14 residues. Between the trimmed V and J ends, which lost 0 bases and 8 bases, there was a span of 12 bases. The CDR3 DNA follows: TGTGCCAGCAGCGTAGTCACTTCCTGGGATGAGCAGTTCTTC. Its protein product is CASSVVTSWDEQFF.

The V and J genes are TRBV7-2 and TRBJ1-5, with TRBD1 identical over 8 bases. V gave up 1 base and J gave up 4 bases; unmatched junction bases: 9. CDR3 length: 17 amino acids. Germline CDR1 reads SGHTA; CDR2 reads FQGNSA. The CDR3 loop reads CASSLGIGQGGNQPQHF. The CDR3 DNA follows: TGTGCCAGCAGCTTAGGGATCGGACAGGGAGGGAATCAGCCCCAGCATTTT.